The TCR beta chain described here comes from a study of blood T cell repertoires in COVID-19. About the research overall: From the United States, Italy and Spain came samples of acute and convalescent COVID-19.

In the source study's methods: Using reference gene primer amplification, nucleated cell counts were estimated. Libraries were prepared by immunoSEQ multiplex PCR; TCRdb keeps only in-frame clonotypes and omits some of them. That table gives V, J and clone size, and the DNA gave D and trimming. The sample comprises over 250,000 clones, over 85% of which are singletons, and about 2.4% rests with the top ten. The age range of participants was 18 to 89 years, with residence in about two dozen US areas. Before being deemed recovered, Cohort 3 donors had two negative PCRs, clearance, or symptom resolution. The CDR3 has 18 amino acids. The V and J ends lost 9 bases and 5 bases, in that order; junction bases with no gene match: 20. Germline V CDR1 and CDR2: LNHDA, SQIVND (reference sequence).

The clonotype originates from a man aged 55 to 69 who had recovered from COVID-19. The sample was PBMCs or T cells enriched from blood (not recorded which). The V gene is TRBV19, the J gene TRBJ2-2; 8 bases match TRBD2. In nucleotides, the CDR3 is TGTGCCAGCACAACCTTGGGGCAGGGACCGGGAGGGACCGGGGAGCTGTTTTTT. Translated: CASTTLGQGPGGTGELFF.